The 21 T cell receptor beta chains given below trace back to one sample, sequenced in a study of T cell responses to AZD1222 COVID-19 vaccine (dated by TCRdb to the early 2020s). The time point tag for this specimen amounts to: baseline before first vaccination. Libraries were made using the immunoSEQ multiplex PCR assay. This immuneACCESS table, as held by TCRdb, lists in-frame sequences with V and J called but not all clones. Of the missing ones, under half trace to an unresolved V gene in checked studies; the others have no known cause. The sample profile shows about 150,000 clones; around 90% of them were found once. The top ten clonotypes cover over 1.1% of the sample. The specimen comprised peripheral blood, sampled on day 0 of AZD1222 vaccination. The receptors come from an adult in good health.

The chain is built from TRBV4-3 and TRBJ1-2; a possible D gene is TRBD1 (6 bases). Germline V gene lookup returns CDR1 LGHNA and CDR2 YSLEER. Trimming removed 1 base from V and 4 bases from J, with 13 bases in between. The CDR3 consists of 15 residues. DNA for the CDR3: TGCGCCAGCAGCCAAGGTCAGCAGGGGACCTATGGCTACACCTTC. This gives the protein CASSQGQQGTYGYTF.

This clone was detected once. The CDR3 sequence: CASSSQPGQGGTGELFF. The DNA of the CDR3 is TGTGCCAGCTCATCTCAACCGGGACAGGGGGGCACCGGGGAGCTGTTTTTT. The chain carries TRBV18 and TRBJ2-2, with 11 bases identical to TRBD1. The CDR3 length is 17 residues. V trimming: 5 bases; J trimming: 4 bases; junction bases outside the gene matches: 9. Germline CDR1 is KGHSH and CDR2 is LQKENI.

CDR3 nucleotides: TGTGCCAGCAGCTTATTAGGGCCGTCTGGGGCCAACGTCCTGACTTTC. Encoded protein: CASSLLGPSGANVLTF. V is TRBV11-2 and J is TRBJ2-6, with D uncertain. The CDR3 spans 16 residues. Trimming removed 2 bases from V and 1 base from J, with 9 bases in between. Germline assignment: CDR1 SGHAT and CDR2 FQNNGV.

V usage is TRBV30 and J usage is TRBJ1-4, with D unclear. The CDR3 runs to 13 residues. Germline V gene lookup returns CDR1 GTSNPN and CDR2 SVGIG (reference sequence). V lost 0 bases to trimming and J lost 10 bases, with 12 bases between them. CDR3 nucleotides: TGTGCCTGGAGTGTAGGGCCGACCGGAAAACTGTTTTTT. Translating it yields CAWSVGPTGKLFF.

The J gene is TRBJ2-7, the V gene TRBV6-5; D assignment may be TRBD1 or TRBD2 (5 bases each). Germline loops: CDR1 MNHEY, CDR2 SVGAGI. This CDR3 has 14 amino acids. V lost 6 bases, J lost 7 bases, and 19 bases lay in between. The CDR3 here is CASRGGGVVGEQYF. The CDR3 region has the DNA TGTGCCAGCAGAGGTGGGGGAGTAGTAGGTGAGCAGTACTTC.

The chain carries TRBV9 and TRBJ1-1; a possible D gene is TRBD1 (6 bases). CDR1 and CDR2 from the germline V gene are SGDLS and YYNGEE. V shed 0 bases and J shed 0 bases, with 12 bases lying between them. The CDR3 extends over 16 amino acids. Here the CDR3 DNA reads TGTGCCAGCAGCGTAGCGGGGGGCGGACTGAACACTGAAGCTTTCTTT. Its protein product is CASSVAGGGLNTEAFF.

V and J are TRBV18 and TRBJ2-7; D is undetermined. This CDR3 region has 14 residues. Trimming removed 1 base from V and 2 bases from J, with 9 bases in between. Germline CDR1 and CDR2: KGHSH and LQKENI. The CDR3 is CASSPQAEAYEQYF. Here the CDR3 DNA reads TGTGCCAGCTCACCACAGGCCGAGGCCTACGAGCAGTACTTC.

The chain links TRBV19 to TRBJ1-1; D is unclear. This CDR3 region has 14 residues. Germline V gives CDR1 LNHDA, CDR2 SQIVND (reference sequence). Trimming shortened V by 3 bases and J by 3 bases, and 11 bases separated the two germline ends. CDR3 loop: CASSILEVDTEAFF. In DNA form, the CDR3 reads TGTGCCAGTAGTATTCTGGAGGTGGACACTGAAGCTTTCTTT. The full variable domain, with the rest looked up from reference TRBV19 and TRBJ1-1, is DGGITQSPKYLFRKEGQNVTLSCEQNLNHDAMYWYRQDPGQGLRLIYYSQIVNDFQKGDIAEGYSVSREKKESFPLTVTSAQKNPTAFYLCASSILEVDTEAFFGQGTRLTVV.

The J gene is TRBJ2-7, the V gene TRBV6-2 or TRBV6-3; either TRBD1 or TRBD2 may supply D (5 bases each). V shed 0 bases and J shed 7 bases, with 10 bases lying between them. Germline values: CDR1 MNHEY, CDR2 SVGEGT. The CDR3 spans 13 residues. For the CDR3, the DNA is TGTGCCAGCAGTTACTCGAGTTGGGGGGAGCAGTACTTC. The encoded protein is CASSYSSWGEQYF.

The rearrangement links TRBV7-3 to TRBJ1-1, with D tentatively TRBD1 (6 bases). The CDR3 is 14 residues long. V was cut by 6 bases and J by 3 bases, with 14 bases left in between. Germline V gene lookup returns CDR1 SGHTA and CDR2 FQGTGA. The CDR3 bases are TGTGCCAGCAGTCGACAGGTCGGCGACACTGAAGCTTTCTTT. Amino acids: CASSRQVGDTEAFF.

The CDR3 region has the DNA TGTGCCATCAGGACAGGGTCAACTGGGGATACGCAGTATTTT. Protein: CAIRTGSTGDTQYF. This rearrangement joins TRBV10-3 to TRBJ2-3, with 7 nucleotides matching TRBD1. CDR1 and CDR2 (germline): ENHRY, SYGVKD. CDR3 length: 14 amino acids. V shed 6 bases, J shed 6 bases, and the junction held 9 bases outside the gene matches.

This chain links TRBV12-3 or TRBV12-4 with TRBJ2-2, with D unresolved. Trimming left V 4 bases short and J 8 bases short, with 5 bases between. CDR3 length equals 11 residues. In DNA, the CDR3 is TGTGCCAGCAGTTACCCGGGGGAGCTGTTTTTT. Amino acids: CASSYPGELFF.

This clone has a single count. The chain employs TRBV7-9 and TRBJ1-2, with TRBD1 as a possible D gene (5 bases). V lost 4 bases and J lost 2, with 26 bases in between. The germline gives CDR1 SEHNR, CDR2 FQNEAQ (reference sequence). The CDR3 contains 19 residues. As DNA, the CDR3 is TGTGCCAGCAGCTCCAAAATTAAGACAGCACACCTAGGCAACTATGGCTACACCTTC. Translating it yields CASSSKIKTAHLGNYGYTF.

The chain couples TRBV29-1 to TRBJ2-1, with D uncertain. Trimming cost V 3 bases and J 8 bases, with 14 bases left between them. CDR1 SQVTM and CDR2 ANQGSEA come from the germline V gene. CDR3 length: 13 residues. CDR3 protein: CSVERLRGDEQFF. CDR3 bases: TGCAGCGTTGAGAGGTTAAGAGGCGATGAGCAGTTCTTC.

V is TRBV6-6 and J is TRBJ1-2; D uncertain. The CDR3 runs 14 residues. Germline V CDR1 and CDR2: MNHNY, SVGAGI (reference sequence). V was clipped by 3 bases and J by 3 bases, with 11 bases between them. The chain's CDR3 is CASSYRDRHYGYTF. For the CDR3, the DNA is TGTGCCAGCAGTTATCGAGATCGTCACTATGGCTACACCTTC.

The chain uses TRBV12-3 or TRBV12-4 and TRBJ2-3, with D unclear. The CDR3 loop spans 12 amino acids. The V end lost 6 bases, the J end lost 2 bases, and 6 bases lay between the germline ends. The DNA for the CDR3 is TGTGCCAGCAGCTACTCCACAGATACGCAGTATTTT. Encoded protein: CASSYSTDTQYF.

The J gene is TRBJ1-2, the V gene TRBV9; TRBD1 agrees at 9 bases. Trimming removed 4 bases from V and 8 bases from J; junction bases left unmatched: 12. Germline assignment: CDR1 SGDLS and CDR2 YYNGEE. The CDR3 contains 15 residues. CDR3 in DNA: TGTGCCAGCAGCCCCAGCCTACAGGGGGCGGGGGGCTACACCTTC. This sequence encodes CASSPSLQGAGGYTF.

The J gene is TRBJ2-1, the V gene TRBV9; TRBD2 agrees at 8 bases. Germline-derived CDR1 and CDR2 are SGDLS and YYNGEE. There are 15 residues in the CDR3. Unmatched junction bases numbered 6, after V lost 0 bases and J lost 7 bases. The CDR3 bases are TGTGCCAGCAGCGTAGCGGGGGGGCTCGATAATGAGCAGTTCTTC. Amino acids: CASSVAGGLDNEQFF.

This clone was seen a few times. V is TRBV30 and J is TRBJ2-7; D might be TRBD1 (5 bases). This CDR3 has 12 amino acids. Germline assignment: CDR1 GTSNPN and CDR2 SVGIG (reference sequence). V was pared by 1 base and J by 5 bases, with 9 bases between. This chain's CDR3 is CAWSGAGNEQYF. CDR3 sequence (DNA): TGTGCCTGGAGTGGGGCAGGGAACGAGCAGTACTTC.

In this sample, this clone turned up a few times. This rearrangement joins TRBV20-1 to TRBJ1-2; 8 bases align to TRBD1. Germline lookup yields CDR1 DFQATT and CDR2 SNEGSKA (reference sequence). This CDR3 has 10 residues. The V segment lost 8 bases and the J segment 6 bases; nucleotides outside the gene matches: 2. For the CDR3, the DNA is TGCAGTACAGGGGGGAATGGCTACACCTTC. It yields the protein CSTGGNGYTF.

The rearrangement links TRBV10-3 to TRBJ1-1; perhaps TRBD1 as D (6 bases). V lost 3 bases and J 4 bases, leaving 15 bases between the germline ends. This CDR3 has 15 amino acids. Germline V gene sequence: CDR1 ENHRY, CDR2 SYGVKD. CDR3 in amino acids: CAISDPVGHLTEAFF. CDR3 coding DNA: TGTGCCATCAGTGATCCCGTGGGACACCTCACTGAAGCTTTCTTT.